These T cell receptor beta chains were read from a single sample in a study of blood T cell repertoires in COVID-19. The assay was immunoSEQ multiplex PCR, and TCRdb's table has in-frame clones only and misses some. Here the sample spans roughly 36,000 clones, 87% being singletons. The material sequenced was peripheral blood. The receptors come from a man between 50 and 59 years old with active or convalescent COVID-19. The CDR3 runs from the conserved cysteine through the conserved F or W. Fields, in order: J gene, V gene, clone size, CDR3 protein. Only part of the rows carry a size: once, few, many, or a class if the clone is expanded.

TRBJ2-5 TRBV3-1/TRBV3-2 - CASSQKGRGKTQYF
TRBJ2-5 TRBV4-1 - CASSQLNGGQETQYF
TRBJ2-1 TRBV14 - CASSQGQYNEQFF
TRBJ1-1 TRBV18 - CASSPPLMNTEAFF
TRBJ2-1 TRBV7-2 - CASGETSGSYNEQFF
TRBJ2-5 TRBV7-6 few CASSVSGGGETQYF
TRBJ1-1 TRBV12-3/TRBV12-4 - CASSPGLTEAFF
TRBJ1-1 TRBV5-1 - CATRSGAEAFF
TRBJ2-1 TRBV21-1 - CASSKAWWMGGEDYNEQFF
TRBJ1-6 TRBV6-2/TRBV6-3 - CASSSLNSPLHF
TRBJ1-1 TRBV21-1 once CASSTRGRTFF
TRBJ2-6 TRBV18 - CASSPPRTGISGANVLTF
TRBJ2-1 TRBV9 - CASTIGQGPYNEQFF
TRBJ1-5 TRBV19 - CASSVEGNQPQHF
TRBJ2-2 TRBV28 - CASHESSDRRNTGELFF
TRBJ1-1 TRBV28 - CASSQGWDTEAFF
TRBJ2-7 TRBV10-1 once CASSDHRDEQYF
TRBJ1-1 TRBV28 - CAARQGGTEAFF
TRBJ1-1 TRBV5-1 - CASSPETGRNTEAFF
TRBJ1-1 TRBV15 - CATTTQGANTEAFF
TRBJ1-6 TRBV6-5 once CASSQDRARNSPLHF
TRBJ2-5 TRBV30 - CAWDRSGFETQYF
TRBJ1-2 TRBV7-9 - CASSLGPDRAYTF
TRBJ2-2 TRBV18 - CASSPITSGRAGAGELFF
TRBJ1-2 TRBV7-6 once CASSLRPGQGAYGYTF
TRBJ2-1 TRBV28 - CASRSDRGAIF
TRBJ1-4 TRBV2 - CASTKEPNEKLFF
TRBJ1-4 TRBV28 once CASSPAVRGEKLFF
TRBJ1-1 TRBV2 - CASSRDRVAAFF
TRBJ2-3 TRBV4-1 few CASSQEGARGGSTDTQYF
TRBJ2-4 TRBV5-6 - CASSLRRKNIQYF
TRBJ1-2 TRBV5-1 - CASSLGQDYGYTF
TRBJ1-1 TRBV28 - CASSSGQANTEAFF
TRBJ2-6 TRBV30 - CAWTPSGANVLTF
TRBJ1-2 TRBV6-5 - CASYGYGYTF
TRBJ2-5 TRBV27 - CASSEGGLIKAGTQYF
TRBJ1-6 TRBV7-2 few CASSSRGGRDSPLHF
TRBJ2-7 TRBV28 - CASSTTGIGIYEQYF
TRBJ1-1 TRBV18 - CASSTRVAGPMNTEAFF
TRBJ2-1 TRBV5-1 - CASSPLTSGRAHEQFF
TRBJ1-1 TRBV15 - CATSPLGEGAATEAFF
TRBJ1-1 TRBV27 few CASRQAGGNTEAFF
TRBJ1-5 TRBV28 - CASSLIARAANQPQHF
TRBJ1-2 TRBV6-6 - CASSYGGQGRGYTF
TRBJ1-1 TRBV13 - CASSTGQNVNTEAFF
TRBJ1-1 TRBV11-2 - CASSLERVGEAFF
TRBJ2-3 TRBV5-1 once CASSSVTASTDTQYF
TRBJ2-7 TRBV19 - CASSLKTGTEQYF
TRBJ1-2 TRBV28 - CASTPPGGGYTF
TRBJ2-3 TRBV3-1/TRBV3-2 - CASRIGTTGGTDTQYF
TRBJ1-2 TRBV5-8 - CASSLVGRGYTF
TRBJ1-6 TRBV7-8 once CASTPGGHSSYNSPLHF
TRBJ1-2 TRBV6-5 - CASSSQGRGYTF
TRBJ2-1 TRBV19 - CASRTAGTYNEQFF
TRBJ1-5 TRBV7-9 - CASSLGTGHQPQHF
TRBJ1-6 TRBV11-3 - CASSLGLRDIGSPLHF
TRBJ2-2 TRBV11-3 - CASSPGTSSGELFF
TRBJ1-2 TRBV7-9 few CASSLDRENYGYTF
TRBJ2-1 TRBV29-1 - CSVDTSGGPYNEQFF
TRBJ2-3 TRBV20-1 - CSASWQGEARANTQYF